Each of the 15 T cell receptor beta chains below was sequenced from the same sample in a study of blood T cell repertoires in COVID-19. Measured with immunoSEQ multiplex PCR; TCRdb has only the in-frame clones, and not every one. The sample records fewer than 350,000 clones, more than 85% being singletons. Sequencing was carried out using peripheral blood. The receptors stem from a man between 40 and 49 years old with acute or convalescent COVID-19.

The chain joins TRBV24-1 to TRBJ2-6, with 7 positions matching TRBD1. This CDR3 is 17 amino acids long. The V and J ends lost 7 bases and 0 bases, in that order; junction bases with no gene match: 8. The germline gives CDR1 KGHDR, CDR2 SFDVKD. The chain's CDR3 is CATRKGQLSSGANVLTF. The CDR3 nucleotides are TGTGCCACCAGGAAGGGACAGCTCAGCTCTGGGGCCAACGTCCTGACTTTC.

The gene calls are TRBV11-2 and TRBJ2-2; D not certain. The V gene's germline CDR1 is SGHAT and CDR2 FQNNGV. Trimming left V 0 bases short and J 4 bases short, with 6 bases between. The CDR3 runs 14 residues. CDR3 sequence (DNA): TGTGCCAGCAGCTTAGAGAGGTCCACCGGGGAGCTGTTTTTT. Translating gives CASSLERSTGELFF.

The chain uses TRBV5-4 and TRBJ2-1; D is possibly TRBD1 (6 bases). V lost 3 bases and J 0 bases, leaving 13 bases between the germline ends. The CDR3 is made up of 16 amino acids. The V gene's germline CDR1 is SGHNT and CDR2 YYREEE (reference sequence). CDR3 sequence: CASSSGQSRSYNEQFF. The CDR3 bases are TGTGCCAGCAGCTCCGGACAGTCACGCTCCTACAATGAGCAGTTCTTC.

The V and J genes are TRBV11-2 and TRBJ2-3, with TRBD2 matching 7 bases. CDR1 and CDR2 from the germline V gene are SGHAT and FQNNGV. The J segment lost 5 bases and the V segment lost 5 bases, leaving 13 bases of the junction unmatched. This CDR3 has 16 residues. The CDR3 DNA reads TGTGCCAGCAGCCAGGAAGGAGCGGGAAGGGGAGATACGCAGTATTTT. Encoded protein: CASSQEGAGRGDTQYF.

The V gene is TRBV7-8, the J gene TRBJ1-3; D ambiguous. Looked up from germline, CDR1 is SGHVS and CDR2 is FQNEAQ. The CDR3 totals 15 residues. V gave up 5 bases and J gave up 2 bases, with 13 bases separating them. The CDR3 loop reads CASSPLAGTGNTIYF. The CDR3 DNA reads TGTGCCAGCAGCCCCCTGGCGGGGACTGGAAACACCATATATTTT. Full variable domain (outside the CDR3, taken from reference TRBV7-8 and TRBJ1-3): GAGVSQSPRYKVAKRGQDVALRCDPISGHVSLFWYQQALGQGPEFLTYFQNEAQLDKSGLPSDRFFAERPEGSVSTLKIQRTQQEDSAVYLCASSPLAGTGNTIYFGEGSWLTVV.

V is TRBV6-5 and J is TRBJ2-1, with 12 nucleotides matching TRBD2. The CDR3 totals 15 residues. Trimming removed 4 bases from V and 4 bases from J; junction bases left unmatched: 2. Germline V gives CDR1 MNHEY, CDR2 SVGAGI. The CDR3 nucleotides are TGTGCCAGCAGTTCTGGGACTAGCGGGTACAATGAGCAGTTCTTC. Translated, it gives CASSSGTSGYNEQFF.

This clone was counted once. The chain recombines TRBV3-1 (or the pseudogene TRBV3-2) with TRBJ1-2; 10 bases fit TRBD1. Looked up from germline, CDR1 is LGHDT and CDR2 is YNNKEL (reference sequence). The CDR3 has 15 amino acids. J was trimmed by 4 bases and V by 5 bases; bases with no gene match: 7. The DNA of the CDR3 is TGTGCCAGCAGCAAAGGGACAGGGGATTCCTATGGCTACACCTTC. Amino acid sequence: CASSKGTGDSYGYTF.

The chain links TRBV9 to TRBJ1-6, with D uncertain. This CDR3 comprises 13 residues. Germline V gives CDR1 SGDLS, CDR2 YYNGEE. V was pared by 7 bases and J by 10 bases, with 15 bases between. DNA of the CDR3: TGTGCCAGCGGAGGGAGGGATGCATCACCCCTCCACTTT. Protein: CASGGRDASPLHF. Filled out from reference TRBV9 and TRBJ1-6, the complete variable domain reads DSGVTQTPKHLITATGQRVTLRCSPRSGDLSVYWYQQSLDQGLQFLIQYYNGEERAKGNILERFSAQQFPDLHSELNLSSLELGDSALYFCASGGRDASPLHFGNGTRLTVT.

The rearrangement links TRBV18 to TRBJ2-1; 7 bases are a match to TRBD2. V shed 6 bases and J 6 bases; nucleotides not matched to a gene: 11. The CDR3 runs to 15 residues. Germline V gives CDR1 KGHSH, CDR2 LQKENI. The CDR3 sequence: CASSPKSLATNEQFF. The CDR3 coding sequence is TGTGCCAGCTCTCCTAAGTCACTAGCGACCAATGAGCAGTTCTTC.

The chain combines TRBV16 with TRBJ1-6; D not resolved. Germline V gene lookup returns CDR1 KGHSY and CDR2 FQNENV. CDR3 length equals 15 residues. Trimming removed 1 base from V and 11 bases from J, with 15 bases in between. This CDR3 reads CASSQWWPSEAPLHF. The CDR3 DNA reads TGTGCCAGCAGCCAATGGTGGCCGTCAGAGGCACCCCTCCACTTT.

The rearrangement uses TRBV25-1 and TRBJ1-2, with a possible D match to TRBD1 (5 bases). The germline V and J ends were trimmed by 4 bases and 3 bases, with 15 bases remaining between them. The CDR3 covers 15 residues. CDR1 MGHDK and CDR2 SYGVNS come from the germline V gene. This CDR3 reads CASSAPGRGDYGYTF. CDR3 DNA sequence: TGTGCCAGCAGTGCCCCCGGACGGGGGGACTATGGCTACACCTTC.

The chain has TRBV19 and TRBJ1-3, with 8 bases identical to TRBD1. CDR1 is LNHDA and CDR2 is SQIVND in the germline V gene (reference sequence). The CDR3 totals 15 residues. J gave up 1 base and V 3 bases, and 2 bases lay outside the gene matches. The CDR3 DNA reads TGTGCCAGTAGTATCGGACAGGGTTCTGGAAACACCATATATTTT. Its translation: CASSIGQGSGNTIYF.

The CDR3 nucleotides are TGTGCCAGTAGTATGGGTCAGGTGGGACTGAATTCACCCCTCCACTTT. Protein: CASSMGQVGLNSPLHF. The chain recombines TRBV19 with TRBJ1-6, with D tentatively TRBD1 (5 bases). Trimming removed 3 bases from V and 7 bases from J, with 16 bases in between. CDR1 and CDR2 from the germline V gene are LNHDA and SQIVND (reference sequence). This CDR3 region has 16 residues.

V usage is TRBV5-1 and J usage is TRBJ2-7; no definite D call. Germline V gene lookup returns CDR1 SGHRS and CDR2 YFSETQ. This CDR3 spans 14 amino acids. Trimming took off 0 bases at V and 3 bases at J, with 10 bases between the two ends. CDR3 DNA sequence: TGCGCCAGCAGCTTGGAAGCCAACGTCTACGAGCAGTACTTC. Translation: CASSLEANVYEQYF.

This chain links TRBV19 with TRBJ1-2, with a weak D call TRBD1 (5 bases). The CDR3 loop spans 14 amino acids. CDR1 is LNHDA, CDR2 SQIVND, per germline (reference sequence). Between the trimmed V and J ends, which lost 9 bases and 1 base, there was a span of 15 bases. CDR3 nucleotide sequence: TGTGCCAGCCGCCGGGACTTTGGTAACTATGGCTACACCTTC. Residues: CASRRDFGNYGYTF.